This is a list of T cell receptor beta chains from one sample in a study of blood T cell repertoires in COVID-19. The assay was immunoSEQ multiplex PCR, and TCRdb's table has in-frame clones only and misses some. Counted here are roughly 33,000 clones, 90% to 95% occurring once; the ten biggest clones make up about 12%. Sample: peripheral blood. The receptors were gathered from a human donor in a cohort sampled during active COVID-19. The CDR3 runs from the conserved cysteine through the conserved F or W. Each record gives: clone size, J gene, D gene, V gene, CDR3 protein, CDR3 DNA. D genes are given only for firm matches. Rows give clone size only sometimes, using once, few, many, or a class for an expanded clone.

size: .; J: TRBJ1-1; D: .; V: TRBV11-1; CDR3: CASSLDPGSEAFF; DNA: TGTGCCAGCAGCTTAGATCCGGGTTCTGAAGCTTTCTTT
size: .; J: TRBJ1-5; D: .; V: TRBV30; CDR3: CAWSERGKQPQHF; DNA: TGTGCCTGGAGTGAACGGGGTAAGCAGCCCCAGCATTTT
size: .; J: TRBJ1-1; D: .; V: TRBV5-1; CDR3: CASSLSGVRTEAFF; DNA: TGCGCCAGCAGCTTGTCCGGGGTGCGGACTGAAGCTTTCTTT
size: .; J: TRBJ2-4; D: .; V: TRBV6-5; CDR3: CASSYAGGGIQYF; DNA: TGTGCCAGCAGTTACGCGGGCGGAGGCATTCAGTACTTC
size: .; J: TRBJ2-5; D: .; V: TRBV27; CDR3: CASSLSASVETQYF; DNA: TGTGCCAGCAGTTTATCGGCTAGCGTGGAGACCCAGTACTTC
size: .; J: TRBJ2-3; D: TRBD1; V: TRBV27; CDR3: CASSRGSPPDTQYF; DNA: TGTGCCAGCAGCAGGGGGTCTCCGCCGGATACGCAGTATTTT
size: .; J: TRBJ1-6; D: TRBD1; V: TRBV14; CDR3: CASSRTGNNSPLHF; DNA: TGTGCCAGCAGCCGGACAGGGAACAATTCACCCCTCCACTTT
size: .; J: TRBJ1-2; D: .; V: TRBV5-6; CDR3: CASSLQDSYGYTF; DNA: TGTGCCAGCAGCTTACAAGACAGCTATGGCTACACCTTC
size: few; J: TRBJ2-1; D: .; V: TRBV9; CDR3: CASSVNSNNEQFF; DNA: TGTGCCAGCAGCGTAAACTCGAACAATGAGCAGTTCTTC
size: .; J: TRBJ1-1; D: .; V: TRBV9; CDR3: CASSLGALGGTEAFF; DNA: TGTGCCAGCAGCCTAGGGGCCCTCGGGGGCACTGAAGCTTTCTTT
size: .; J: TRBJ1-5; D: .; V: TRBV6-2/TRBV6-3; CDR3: CASSNGGGGNQPQHF; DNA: TGTGCCAGCAGTAACGGGGGGGGCGGCAATCAGCCCCAGCATTTT
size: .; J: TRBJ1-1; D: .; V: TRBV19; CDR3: CASRDSGITEAFF; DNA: TGTGCCAGTAGGGATTCGGGGATCACTGAAGCTTTCTTT
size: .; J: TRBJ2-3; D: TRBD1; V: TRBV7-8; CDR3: CASSLVWGKDRAADTQYF; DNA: TGTGCCAGCAGCTTAGTCTGGGGTAAAGACAGGGCCGCAGATACGCAGTATTTT
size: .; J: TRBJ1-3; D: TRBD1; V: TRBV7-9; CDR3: CASARPLGDSSGNTIYF; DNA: TGTGCCAGCGCACGACCTCTGGGGGACAGCTCTGGAAACACCATATATTTT
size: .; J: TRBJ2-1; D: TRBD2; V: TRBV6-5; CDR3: CASSPREGVYNEQFF; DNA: TGTGCCAGCAGTCCCCGGGAGGGAGTCTACAATGAGCAGTTCTTC
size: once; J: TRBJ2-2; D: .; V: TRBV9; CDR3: CASSGRTANTGELFF; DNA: TGTGCCAGCAGCGGAAGGACAGCCAACACCGGGGAGCTGTTTTTT
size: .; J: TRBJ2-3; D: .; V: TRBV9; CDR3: CASSLGDTQYF; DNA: TGTGCCAGCAGCCTCGGAGATACGCAGTATTTT